This entry is about one TCR beta chain. The antigen is undetermined. Patient tissue came from resections in Japan or China, 2014–2017. Histologic diagnosis was independently verified by two lung pathologists. The data are from a study of immune evolution from preneoplasia to lung adenocarcinoma. Study results and caveats: From normal lung to invasive adenocarcinoma, top clone frequencies appeared to decrease. Later-stage lesions appeared to have more T cells, more diversity, less clonality.

TCRdb keeps only in-frame clones here, not all; method: immunoSEQ multiplex PCR. This table holds several thousand clones, roughly half found once. The CDR3 sequence is 15 residues long. Trimming stripped 2 bases from V and 1 base from J, with 10 bases between. Germline V lookup: CDR1 MDHEN, CDR2 SYDVKM. The sequencing sample was made of FFPE normal lung tissue adjacent to the tumor. The chain carries TRBV28 and TRBJ2-3, with D unclear. This receptor was identified in a person aged 50-59 years with lung adenocarcinoma. In nucleotides, the CDR3 is TGTGCCAGCAGTTTACGCTCCTCGGGCACAGATACGCAGTATTTT. Encoded protein: CASSLRSSGTDTQYF.